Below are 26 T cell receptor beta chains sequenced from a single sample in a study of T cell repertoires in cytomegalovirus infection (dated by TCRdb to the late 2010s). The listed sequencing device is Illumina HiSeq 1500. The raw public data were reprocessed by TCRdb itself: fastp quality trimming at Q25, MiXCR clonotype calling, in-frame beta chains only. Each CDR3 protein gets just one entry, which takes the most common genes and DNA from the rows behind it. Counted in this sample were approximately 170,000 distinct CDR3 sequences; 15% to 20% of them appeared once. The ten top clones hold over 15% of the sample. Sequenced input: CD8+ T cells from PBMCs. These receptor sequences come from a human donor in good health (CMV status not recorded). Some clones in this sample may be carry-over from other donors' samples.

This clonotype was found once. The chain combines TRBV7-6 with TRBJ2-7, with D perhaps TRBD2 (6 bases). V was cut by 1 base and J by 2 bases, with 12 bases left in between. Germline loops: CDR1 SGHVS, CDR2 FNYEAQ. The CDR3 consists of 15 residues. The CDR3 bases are TGTGCCAGCAGCTTAGAACTAGCCGTCGCCTACGAGCAGTACTTC. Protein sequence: CASSLELAVAYEQYF.

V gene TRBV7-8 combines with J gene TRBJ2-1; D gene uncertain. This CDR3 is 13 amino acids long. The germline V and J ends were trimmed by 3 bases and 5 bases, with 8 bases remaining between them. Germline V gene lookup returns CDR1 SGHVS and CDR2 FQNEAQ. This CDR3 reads CASSFGIHNEQFF. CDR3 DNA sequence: TGTGCCAGCAGCTTTGGGATTCACAATGAGCAGTTCTTC.

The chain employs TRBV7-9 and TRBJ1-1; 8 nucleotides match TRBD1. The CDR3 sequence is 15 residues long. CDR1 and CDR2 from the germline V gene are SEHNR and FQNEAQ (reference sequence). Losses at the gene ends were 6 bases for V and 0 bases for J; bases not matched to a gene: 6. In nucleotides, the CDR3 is TGTGCCAGCAGACCGGGACAGGACATGAACACTGAAGCTTTCTTT. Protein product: CASRPGQDMNTEAFF.

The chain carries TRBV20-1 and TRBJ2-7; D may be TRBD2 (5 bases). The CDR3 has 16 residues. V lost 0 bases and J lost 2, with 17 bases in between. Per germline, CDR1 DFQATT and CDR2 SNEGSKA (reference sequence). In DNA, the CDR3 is TGCAGTGCTAGAGATTCAATACGGGAAACAACCTACGAGCAGTACTTC. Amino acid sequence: CSARDSIRETTYEQYF.

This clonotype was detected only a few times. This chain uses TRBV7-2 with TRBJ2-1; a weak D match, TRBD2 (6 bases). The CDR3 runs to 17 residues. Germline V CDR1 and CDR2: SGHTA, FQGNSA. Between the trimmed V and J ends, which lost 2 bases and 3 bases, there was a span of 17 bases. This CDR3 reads CASSLPLGREIYNEQFF. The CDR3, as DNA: TGTGCCAGCAGCTTACCCCTGGGGCGGGAAATCTACAATGAGCAGTTCTTC.

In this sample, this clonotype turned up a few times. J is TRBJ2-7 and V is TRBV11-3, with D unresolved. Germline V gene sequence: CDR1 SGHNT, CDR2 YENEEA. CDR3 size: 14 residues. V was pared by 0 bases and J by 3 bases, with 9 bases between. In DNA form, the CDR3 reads TGTGCCAGCAGCTTAGAGGCCAACAACTACGAGCAGTACTTC. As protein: CASSLEANNYEQYF.

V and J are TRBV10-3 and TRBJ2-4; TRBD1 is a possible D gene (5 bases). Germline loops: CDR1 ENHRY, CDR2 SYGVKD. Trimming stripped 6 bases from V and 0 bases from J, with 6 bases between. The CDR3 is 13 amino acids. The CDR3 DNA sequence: TGTGCCATCAGGCAGGGAGCCAAAAACATTCAGTACTTC. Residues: CAIRQGAKNIQYF.

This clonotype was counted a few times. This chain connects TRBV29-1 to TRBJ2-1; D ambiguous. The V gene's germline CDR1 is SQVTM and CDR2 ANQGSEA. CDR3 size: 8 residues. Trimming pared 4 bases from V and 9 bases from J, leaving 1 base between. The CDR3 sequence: CSVAEQFF. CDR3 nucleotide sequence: TGCAGCGTTGCTGAGCAGTTCTTC.

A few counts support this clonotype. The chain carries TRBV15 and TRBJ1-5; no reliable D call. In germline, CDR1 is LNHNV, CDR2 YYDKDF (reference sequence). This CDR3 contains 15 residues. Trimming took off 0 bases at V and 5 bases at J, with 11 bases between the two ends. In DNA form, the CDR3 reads TGTGCCACCAGCAGAGAACCTAAGGGAGATCAGCCCCAGCATTTT. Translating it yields CATSREPKGDQPQHF.

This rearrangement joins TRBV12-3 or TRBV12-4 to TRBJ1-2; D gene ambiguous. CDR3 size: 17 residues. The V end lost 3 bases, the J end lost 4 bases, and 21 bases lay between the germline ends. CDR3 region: CASSLGRVPFSGYGYTF. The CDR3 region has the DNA TGTGCCAGCAGTTTGGGAAGGGTCCCTTTTAGCGGCTATGGCTACACCTTC.

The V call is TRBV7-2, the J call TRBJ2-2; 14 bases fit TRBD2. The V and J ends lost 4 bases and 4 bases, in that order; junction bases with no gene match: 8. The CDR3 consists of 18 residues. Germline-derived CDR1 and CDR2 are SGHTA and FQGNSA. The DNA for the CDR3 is TGTGCCAGCAGCTCGGGACTAGCGGGAGTATTGGGCACCGGGGAGCTGTTTTTT. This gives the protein CASSSGLAGVLGTGELFF.

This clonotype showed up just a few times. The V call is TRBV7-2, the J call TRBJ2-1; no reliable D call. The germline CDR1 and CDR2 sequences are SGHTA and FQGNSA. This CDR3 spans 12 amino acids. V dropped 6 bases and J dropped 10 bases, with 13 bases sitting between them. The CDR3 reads CASSPTGREQFF. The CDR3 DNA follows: TGTGCCAGCAGTCCGACCGGTCGGGAGCAGTTCTTC.

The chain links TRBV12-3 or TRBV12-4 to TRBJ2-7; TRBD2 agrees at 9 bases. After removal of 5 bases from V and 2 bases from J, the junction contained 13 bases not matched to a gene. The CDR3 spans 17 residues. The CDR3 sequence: CASSGGMLAGNPYEQYF. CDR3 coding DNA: TGTGCCAGCAGTGGGGGCATGCTAGCGGGAAACCCCTACGAGCAGTACTTC.

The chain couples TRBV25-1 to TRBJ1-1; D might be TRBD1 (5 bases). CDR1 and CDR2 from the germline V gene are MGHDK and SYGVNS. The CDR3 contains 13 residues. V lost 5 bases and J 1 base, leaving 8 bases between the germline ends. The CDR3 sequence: CASSQGSNTEAFF. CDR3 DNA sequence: TGTGCCAGCAGTCAGGGCTCGAACACTGAAGCTTTCTTT.

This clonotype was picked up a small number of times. CDR3 sequence (DNA): TGTGCCAGCAGTTTGGGCGGGAACCTTAACACTGAAGCTTTCTTT. It is translated as CASSLGGNLNTEAFF. V and J are TRBV28 and TRBJ1-1, with D uncertain. V lost 3 bases, J lost 2 bases, and 13 bases lay in between. This CDR3 comprises 15 residues. Germline CDR1 is MDHEN and CDR2 is SYDVKM.

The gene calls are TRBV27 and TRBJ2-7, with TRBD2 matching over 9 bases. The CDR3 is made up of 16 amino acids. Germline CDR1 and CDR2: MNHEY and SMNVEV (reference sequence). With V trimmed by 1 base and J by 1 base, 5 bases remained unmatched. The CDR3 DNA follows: TGTGCCAGCAGTTTATTAGCGGGAGATGGATCCTACGAGCAGTACTTC. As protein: CASSLLAGDGSYEQYF.

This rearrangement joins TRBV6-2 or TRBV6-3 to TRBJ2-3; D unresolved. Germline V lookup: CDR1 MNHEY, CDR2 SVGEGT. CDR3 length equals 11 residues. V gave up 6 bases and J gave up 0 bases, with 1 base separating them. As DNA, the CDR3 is TGTGCCAGCAGGAGCACAGATACGCAGTATTTT. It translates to CASRSTDTQYF.

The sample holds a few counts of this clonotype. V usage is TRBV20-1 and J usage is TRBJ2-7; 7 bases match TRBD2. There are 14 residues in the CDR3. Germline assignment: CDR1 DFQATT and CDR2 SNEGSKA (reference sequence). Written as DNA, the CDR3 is TGCAGCGCTGACGCGTCTAGCGGCCCCTACGAGCAGTACTTC. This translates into CSADASSGPYEQYF.

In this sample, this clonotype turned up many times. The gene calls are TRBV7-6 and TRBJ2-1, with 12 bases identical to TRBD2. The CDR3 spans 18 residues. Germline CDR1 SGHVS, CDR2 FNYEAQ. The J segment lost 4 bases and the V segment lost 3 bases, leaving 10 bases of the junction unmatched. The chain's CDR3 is CASSLRLAGASIYNEQFF. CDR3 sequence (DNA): TGTGCCAGCAGCTTGCGACTAGCGGGGGCCTCCATTTACAATGAGCAGTTCTTC.

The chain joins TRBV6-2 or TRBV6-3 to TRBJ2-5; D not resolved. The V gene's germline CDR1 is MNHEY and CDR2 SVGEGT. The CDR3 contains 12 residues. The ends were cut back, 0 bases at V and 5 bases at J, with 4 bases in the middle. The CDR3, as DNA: TGTGCCAGCAGTTACTCGACCGAGACCCAGTACTTC. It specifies CASSYSTETQYF.

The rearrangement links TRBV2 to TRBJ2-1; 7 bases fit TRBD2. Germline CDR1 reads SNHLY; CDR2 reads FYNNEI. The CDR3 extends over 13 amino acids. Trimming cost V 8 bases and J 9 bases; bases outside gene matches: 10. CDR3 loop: CASWNRTRSEQFF. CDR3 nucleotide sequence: TGTGCCAGCTGGAATCGGACTAGAAGTGAGCAGTTCTTC.

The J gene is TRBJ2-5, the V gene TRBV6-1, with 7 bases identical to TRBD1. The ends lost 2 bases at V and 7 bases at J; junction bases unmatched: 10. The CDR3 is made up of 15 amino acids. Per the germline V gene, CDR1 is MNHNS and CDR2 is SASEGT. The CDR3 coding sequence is TGTGCCAGCAGTGAACGGACAGGCTCGCAGAGGACCCAGTACTTC. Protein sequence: CASSERTGSQRTQYF.

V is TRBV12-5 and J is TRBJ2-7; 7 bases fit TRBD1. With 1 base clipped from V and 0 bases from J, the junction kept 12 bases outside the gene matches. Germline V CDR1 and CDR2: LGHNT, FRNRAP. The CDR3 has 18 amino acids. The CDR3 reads CASGLAKTGQDGSYEQYF. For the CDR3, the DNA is TGTGCTAGTGGTTTGGCAAAGACAGGGCAAGACGGCTCCTACGAGCAGTACTTC.

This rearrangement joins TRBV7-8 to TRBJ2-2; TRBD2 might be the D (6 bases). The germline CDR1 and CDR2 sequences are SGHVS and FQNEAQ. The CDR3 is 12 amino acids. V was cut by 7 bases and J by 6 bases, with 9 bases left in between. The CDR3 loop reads CASNPGAGELFF. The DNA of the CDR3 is TGTGCCAGCAATCCGGGGGCCGGGGAGCTGTTTTTT.

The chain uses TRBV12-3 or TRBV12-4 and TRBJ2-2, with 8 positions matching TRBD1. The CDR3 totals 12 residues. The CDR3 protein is CAQGANTGELFF. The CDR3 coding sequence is TGTGCGCAGGGGGCAAACACCGGGGAGCTGTTTTTT.

Here the CDR3 reads CASSVDWGAHEQYF. The CDR3 coding sequence is TGTGCCAGCAGCGTAGATTGGGGGGCGCACGAGCAGTACTTC. The chain couples TRBV9 to TRBJ2-7; tentatively, D is TRBD1 or TRBD2 (6 bases each). This CDR3 spans 14 amino acids. Germline loops: CDR1 SGDLS, CDR2 YYNGEE. V was clipped by 0 bases and J by 5 bases, with 12 bases between them.